This record looks at one T cell receptor beta chain sequence and its context. Antigen specificity is unknown. The repertoire was sequenced with immunoSEQ multiplex PCR; TCRdb's copy has only in-frame clones and lacks some. The sample consists of approximately 57,000 clones, 85% to 95% of them appearing once. The CDR3 extends over 13 amino acids. CDR1 and CDR2 (germline): SNHLY, FYNNEI. The V end lost 3 bases, the J end lost 2 bases, and 7 bases lay between the germline ends. This sample is part of a study of cytomegalovirus exposure and HLA in healthy donors. In the study overall: A later analysis reported the approximately 120 validation repertoires used the same platform as the roughly 670 first-cohort repertoires.

Among the 110 or so subjects of the validation cohort, separate from the roughly 700-subject first cohort, were the donors. General study points: First-cohort TCR clusters tended to co-occur in the roughly 130 validation repertoires, a later analysis found. The authors confirmed in vitro that a few CMV-associated chains were specific for CMV antigens.

This chain joins TRBV2 and TRBJ1-2, with no clear D. This TCR was sampled from a woman aged 18-29 years in good health and CMV-seronegative. The sequencing input was PBMCs. CDR3 loop: CASSEGRNYGYTF. The CDR3 region has the DNA TGTGCCAGCAGTGAGGGCAGAAACTATGGCTACACCTTC.